What follows are 22 T cell receptor beta chains derived from one specimen sequenced in a study of T cell responses to AZD1222 COVID-19 vaccine. This table comes from immunoSEQ multiplex PCR, and its TCRdb copy is limited to in-frame clones, with some not included. Of roughly 190,000 clones listed, about 92% are singletons. Sequencing used peripheral blood, obtained on day 0 of AZD1222 vaccination. These receptors were obtained from an adult in good health.

The J gene is TRBJ2-5, the V gene TRBV25-1, with D hard to call. Germline loops: CDR1 MGHDK, CDR2 SYGVNS. V dropped 3 bases and J dropped 1 base, with 9 bases sitting between them. CDR3 length equals 14 residues. The CDR3: CASSDHGPQETQYF. The CDR3 coding sequence is TGTGCCAGCAGTGACCACGGACCCCAAGAGACCCAGTACTTC.

The rearrangement joins TRBV12-3 or TRBV12-4 to TRBJ1-2, with 7 bases aligning to TRBD1. The ends lost 7 bases at V and 8 bases at J; junction bases unmatched: 10. This CDR3 is built from 13 residues. CDR3 protein: CASTPGGGRGYTF. The CDR3 DNA reads TGTGCCAGCACCCCAGGGGGGGGCAGGGGCTACACCTTC.

J is TRBJ1-5 and V is TRBV20-1, with 7 nucleotides matching TRBD1. The germline V gene encodes CDR1 DFQATT and CDR2 SNEGSKA (reference sequence). The CDR3 is 17 amino acids. V shed 3 bases and J 4 bases; nucleotides not matched to a gene: 15. The CDR3 reads CSASGDRQGGGNQPQHF. The CDR3 DNA reads TGCAGTGCTAGTGGAGACAGACAGGGTGGCGGGAATCAGCCCCAGCATTTT.

This clone was found once. Here the CDR3 DNA reads TGCGCCAGCAGCTTGCTGATGGACGGGACCTCTGGGGCCAACGTCCTGACTTTC. As protein: CASSLLMDGTSGANVLTF. The chain joins TRBV5-1 to TRBJ2-6; possibly TRBD1 or TRBD2 for D (5 bases each). Looked up from germline, CDR1 is SGHRS and CDR2 is YFSETQ. CDR3 length equals 18 residues. Trimming removed 1 base from V and 0 bases from J, with 14 bases in between.

The chain is built from TRBV28 and TRBJ2-7; D remains ambiguous. V dropped 7 bases and J dropped 0 bases, with 13 bases sitting between them. The CDR3 runs to 14 residues. CDR1 and CDR2 (germline): MDHEN, SYDVKM. The CDR3 reads CASKSRRSSYEQYF. The CDR3 coding sequence is TGTGCCAGCAAGTCACGTCGGAGCTCCTACGAGCAGTACTTC.

The chain couples TRBV20-1 to TRBJ2-2; TRBD2 aligns across 11 bases. V lost 3 bases to trimming and J lost 4 bases; unmatched junction nucleotides: 4. The germline CDR1 and CDR2 sequences are DFQATT and SNEGSKA (reference sequence). This CDR3 contains 15 residues. The CDR3 here is CSASLSGRVTGELFF. Here the CDR3 DNA reads TGCAGTGCTAGTCTTAGCGGGAGGGTCACCGGGGAGCTGTTTTTT.

The V call is TRBV9, the J call TRBJ1-6; D is unclear. This CDR3 is 15 amino acids long. Germline assignment: CDR1 SGDLS and CDR2 YYNGEE. Trimming pared 0 bases from V and 9 bases from J, leaving 13 bases between. In DNA, the CDR3 is TGTGCCAGCAGCGTAGATTCTCCCAACACTTCACCCCTCCACTTT. It yields the protein CASSVDSPNTSPLHF.

The chain recombines TRBV9 with TRBJ2-7; TRBD2 is a possible D gene (6 bases). With 0 bases removed from V and 5 bases from J, the gap between germline ends came to 15 bases. CDR1 and CDR2 from the germline V gene are SGDLS and YYNGEE. This CDR3 comprises 15 residues. The DNA of the CDR3 is TGTGCCAGCAGCGTAGGAGCGGGTTTCGGCCACGAGCAGTACTTC. It codes for CASSVGAGFGHEQYF.

This chain links TRBV12-3 or TRBV12-4 with TRBJ1-1; no clear D. Deletions cut 6 bases from V and 4 bases from J, with 12 bases between. This CDR3 region has 13 residues. The CDR3 region is CASSQIGSTEAFF. The CDR3 bases are TGTGCCAGCAGCCAAATTGGATCCACTGAAGCTTTCTTT.

This clone occurred once. The chain carries TRBV7-9 and TRBJ1-1; no reliable D call. Trimming cost V 4 bases and J 3 bases, with 9 bases left between them. CDR1 and CDR2 from the germline V gene are SEHNR and FQNEAQ (reference sequence). The CDR3 is 13 residues long. CDR3 nucleotides: TGTGCCAGCAGCTGGAAGCCCGACACTGAAGCTTTCTTT. Protein sequence: CASSWKPDTEAFF.

The chain recombines TRBV10-2 with TRBJ2-7, with D unresolved. Trimming removed 4 bases from V and 2 bases from J, with 9 bases in between. CDR3 size: 13 residues. From germline, CDR1 is WSHSY and CDR2 SAAADI. CDR3 in amino acids: CASSGHTAYEQYF. The CDR3 bases are TGCGCCAGCAGTGGGCACACCGCCTACGAGCAGTACTTC.

The chain has TRBV7-9 and TRBJ1-3; 7 positions match TRBD1. After removal of 5 bases from V and 7 bases from J, the junction contained 11 bases not matched to a gene. The CDR3 extends over 15 amino acids. Germline assignment: CDR1 SEHNR and CDR2 FQNEAQ (reference sequence). The CDR3 spells CASSPVLGRGNTIYF. CDR3 bases: TGTGCCAGCAGCCCGGTCTTGGGCAGGGGGAACACCATATATTTT.

CDR3 region: CAITSGTLTDTQYF. CDR3 DNA: TGTGCCATCACCAGCGGGACCCTCACAGATACGCAGTATTTT. The chain recombines TRBV10-3 with TRBJ2-3, with 7 bases lining up with TRBD2. The V segment lost 7 bases and the J segment 2 bases; nucleotides outside the gene matches: 6. The CDR3 length is 14 residues. Germline CDR1 is ENHRY and CDR2 is SYGVKD.

J is TRBJ2-3 and V is TRBV7-9; TRBD2 agrees at 14 bases. The germline V gene encodes CDR1 SEHNR and CDR2 FQNEAQ (reference sequence). V trimming: 3 bases; J trimming: 4 bases; junction bases outside the gene matches: 0. The CDR3 runs to 15 residues. Here the CDR3 DNA reads TGTGCCAGCAGCTTGGGACTAGCGGGAGCAGATACGCAGTATTTT. This translates into CASSLGLAGADTQYF.

This clone was observed once. The CDR3 sequence: CASSIGGGEHYNEQFF. The CDR3 DNA reads as TGTGCCAGTAGTATAGGGGGGGGAGAACACTACAATGAGCAGTTCTTC. The V gene is TRBV19, the J gene TRBJ2-1; 7 bases are shared with TRBD2. The CDR3 covers 16 residues. Unmatched junction bases numbered 6, after V lost 1 base and J lost 3 bases. CDR1 LNHDA and CDR2 SQIVND come from the germline V gene (reference sequence).

This clone has a handful of counts. This chain joins TRBV6-4 and TRBJ2-3; 10 bases map to TRBD1. J was trimmed by 1 base and V by 5 bases; bases with no gene match: 3. CDR1 and CDR2 from the germline V gene are MRHNA and SNTAGT. The CDR3 loop spans 15 amino acids. The CDR3 protein is CASSKTGGGTDTQYF. The CDR3 region has the DNA TGTGCCAGCAGTAAGACAGGGGGCGGCACAGATACGCAGTATTTT.

The V call is TRBV4-1, the J call TRBJ2-2, with D hard to call. CDR1 and CDR2 (germline): MGHRA, YSYEKL. The length of the CDR3 is 12 residues. V lost 1 base and J lost 6, with 3 bases in between. The DNA of the CDR3 is TGCGCCAGCAGCCAAGGATCCGGGGAGCTGTTTTTT. Residues: CASSQGSGELFF.

The chain couples TRBV7-9 to TRBJ2-6; the D gene is possibly TRBD2 (5 bases). The germline gives CDR1 SEHNR, CDR2 FQNEAQ (reference sequence). V gave up 5 bases and J gave up 0 bases, with 17 bases separating them. This CDR3 is built from 18 residues. CDR3 nucleotides: TGTGCCAGCAGCCTGCCAGGACTCCTGATCTCTGGGGCCAACGTCCTGACTTTC. Protein: CASSLPGLLISGANVLTF.

V and J are TRBV29-1 and TRBJ1-1; 7 positions agree with TRBD1. The CDR3 contains 14 residues. CDR1 and CDR2 (germline): SQVTM, ANQGSEA. The J segment lost 5 bases and the V segment lost 7 bases, leaving 13 bases of the junction unmatched. CDR3 in DNA: TGCAGCGCGAGACAGGGTGCGTTGGGGACTGAAGCTTTCTTT. Its translation is CSARQGALGTEAFF.

The chain has TRBV28 and TRBJ1-2, with 9 nucleotides matching TRBD1. Per the germline V gene, CDR1 is MDHEN and CDR2 is SYDVKM. Unmatched junction bases numbered 9, after V lost 4 bases and J lost 3 bases. The CDR3 extends over 16 amino acids. The CDR3 here is CASSSTGTGNHYGYTF. CDR3 DNA sequence: TGTGCCAGCAGTTCGACCGGGACAGGGAATCACTATGGCTACACCTTC.

The V call is TRBV6-5, the J call TRBJ1-1, with unresolved D. V lost 4 bases and J lost 2, with 11 bases in between. CDR1 and CDR2 from the germline V gene are MNHEY and SVGAGI. The CDR3 consists of 14 residues. CDR3 residues: CASSSSESNTEAFF. For the CDR3, the DNA is TGTGCCAGCAGTTCTTCAGAAAGTAACACTGAAGCTTTCTTT.

The V and J genes are TRBV5-1 and TRBJ2-7, with 11 bases lining up with TRBD2. Germline V gene sequence: CDR1 SGHRS, CDR2 YFSETQ. This CDR3 contains 15 residues. After removal of 3 bases from V and 5 bases from J, the junction contained 7 bases not matched to a gene. CDR3 in DNA: TGCGCCAGCAGCTGGAGTGGGGGACTAGCGGACGAGCAGTACTTC. Protein sequence: CASSWSGGLADEQYF.